These T cell receptor beta chains were read from a single sample in a study of post-analysis software for immune sequencing data. MiXCR was run by TCRdb on the PCR reads, yielding one entry per CDR3 protein. This table holds 700,000 to 900,000 distinct CDR3 sequences, just over 45% found once. Source material: blood. The receptors here all came from a girl aged 5-17 years with multiple sclerosis. Each CDR3 is given with its conserved first and last residue. Fields, in order: clone size, J gene, V gene, D gene, CDR3 DNA, CDR3 protein. The D gene is left open where the match is weak. A row's size may be missing; if present it is once, few, many or a size class.

clone size: NA
J gene: TRBJ2-3
V gene: TRBV10-3
D gene: TRBD2
CDR3 DNA: TGTGCCATCAGTGAATCCGGGGGGGGACAAGATACGCAGTATTTT
CDR3 protein: CAISESGGGQDTQYF

clone size: NA
J gene: TRBJ2-3
V gene: TRBV9
D gene: NA
CDR3 DNA: TGTGCCAGCAGCGCCGGGGGCGACACAGATACGCAGTATTTT
CDR3 protein: CASSAGGDTDTQYF

clone size: NA
J gene: TRBJ2-5
V gene: TRBV7-2
D gene: NA
CDR3 DNA: TGTGCCAGCAGCTTAGGGGTGACGGGGTCCCTTGGGGAGACCCAGTACTTC
CDR3 protein: CASSLGVTGSLGETQYF

clone size: NA
J gene: TRBJ2-7
V gene: TRBV25-1
D gene: NA
CDR3 DNA: TGTGCCAGCAGCGTCTACAGTCCCTACGAGCAGTACTTC
CDR3 protein: CASSVYSPYEQYF

clone size: NA
J gene: TRBJ2-1
V gene: TRBV28
D gene: TRBD2
CDR3 DNA: TGTGCCAGCACCGTCGCCCCGGGACTAGCTTACAATGAGCAGTTCTTC
CDR3 protein: CASTVAPGLAYNEQFF

clone size: few
J gene: TRBJ1-2
V gene: TRBV20-1
D gene: NA
CDR3 DNA: TGCAGTGCTAGAGAAGTCAGGGGAATCTATGGCTACACCTTC
CDR3 protein: CSAREVRGIYGYTF

clone size: NA
J gene: TRBJ2-7
V gene: TRBV28
D gene: NA
CDR3 DNA: TGTGCCAGCAGTCCCCCCTGGTACGAGCAGTACTTC
CDR3 protein: CASSPPWYEQYF

clone size: NA
J gene: TRBJ1-1
V gene: TRBV7-8
D gene: NA
CDR3 DNA: TGTGCCAGCAAGACTCCCGGGACGAGCGCTTTCTTT
CDR3 protein: CASKTPGTSAFF

clone size: NA
J gene: TRBJ2-7
V gene: TRBV20-1
D gene: TRBD1
CDR3 DNA: TGCAGTGCTAGGAAAGACAGGGACTACGAGCAGTACTTC
CDR3 protein: CSARKDRDYEQYF

clone size: once
J gene: TRBJ2-1
V gene: TRBV13
D gene: NA
CDR3 DNA: TGTGCCAGCAGCTTAGACAGCTTACCCCTCAATGAGCAGTTCTTC
CDR3 protein: CASSLDSLPLNEQFF

clone size: NA
J gene: TRBJ2-6
V gene: TRBV10-3
D gene: NA
CDR3 DNA: TGTGCCATCGGGGACAACATCCTCTCTGGGGCCAACGTCCTGACTTTC
CDR3 protein: CAIGDNILSGANVLTF